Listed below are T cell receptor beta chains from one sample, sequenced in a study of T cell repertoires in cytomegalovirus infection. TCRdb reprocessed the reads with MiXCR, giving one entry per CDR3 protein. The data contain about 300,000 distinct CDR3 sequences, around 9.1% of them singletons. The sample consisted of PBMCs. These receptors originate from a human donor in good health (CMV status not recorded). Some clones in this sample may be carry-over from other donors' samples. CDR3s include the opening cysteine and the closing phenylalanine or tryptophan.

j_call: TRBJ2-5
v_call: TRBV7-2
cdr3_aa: CASSSLGVTSGLGTQYF

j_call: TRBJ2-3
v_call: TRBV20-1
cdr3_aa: CSARKGLAGGPSPDTQYF

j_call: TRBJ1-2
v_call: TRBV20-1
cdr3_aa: CSAGAWSVGGYTF

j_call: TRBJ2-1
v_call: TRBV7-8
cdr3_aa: CASSQSGDEQFF

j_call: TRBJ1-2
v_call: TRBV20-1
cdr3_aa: CSAALGGGGQGYTF

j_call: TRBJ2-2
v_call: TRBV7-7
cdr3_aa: CASSARDTSNTGELFF

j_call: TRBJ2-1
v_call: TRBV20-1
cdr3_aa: CSASGTSGGNYNEQFF

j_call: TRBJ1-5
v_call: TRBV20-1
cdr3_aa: CSARRVVGGIQPQHF

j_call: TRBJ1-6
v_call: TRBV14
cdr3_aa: CASSQDRAFRSPLHF

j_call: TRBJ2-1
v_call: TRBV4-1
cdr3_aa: CASSHSAGRSSYNEQFF

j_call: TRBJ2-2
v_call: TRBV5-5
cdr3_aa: CASSLEGTANTGELFF

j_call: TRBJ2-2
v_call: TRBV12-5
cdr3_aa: CASGILLTGELFF

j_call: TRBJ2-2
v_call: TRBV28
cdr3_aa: CATGGGELFF

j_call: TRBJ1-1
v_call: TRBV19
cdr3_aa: CASSKGYLDTDLSKAFF

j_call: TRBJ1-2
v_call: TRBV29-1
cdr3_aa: CSVEGGGQASAYNGYTF

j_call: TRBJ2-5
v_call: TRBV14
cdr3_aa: CASSPVDRGETQYF

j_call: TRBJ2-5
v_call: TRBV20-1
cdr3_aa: CSAPPPTSGAQETQYF

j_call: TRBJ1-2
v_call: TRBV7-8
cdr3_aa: CASSSGIYGYTF

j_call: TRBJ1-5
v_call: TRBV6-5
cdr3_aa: CASSYSVRVNQPQHF

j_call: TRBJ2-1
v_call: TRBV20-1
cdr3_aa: CSARESSGGANEQFF

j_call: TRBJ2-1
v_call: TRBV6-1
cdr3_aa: CASRGTYNEQFF

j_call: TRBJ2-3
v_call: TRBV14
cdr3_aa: CASSQLTGGADTQYF

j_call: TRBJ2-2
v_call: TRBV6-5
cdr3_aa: CASRASGELFF

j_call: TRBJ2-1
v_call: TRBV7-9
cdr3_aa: CASSLRSEPFF

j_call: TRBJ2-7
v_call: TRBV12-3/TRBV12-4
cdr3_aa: CASSLAAISYEQYF

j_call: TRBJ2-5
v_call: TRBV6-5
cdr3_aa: CASSPTGGSATQYF

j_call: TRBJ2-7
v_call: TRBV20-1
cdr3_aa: CSASSGTGAYEQYF

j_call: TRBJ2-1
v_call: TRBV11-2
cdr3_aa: CASSLVRAEGRDEQFF

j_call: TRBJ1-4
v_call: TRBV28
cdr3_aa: CASTLPGPTNEKLFF

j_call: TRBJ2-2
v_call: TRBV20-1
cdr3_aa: CSARGPRWAGELFF

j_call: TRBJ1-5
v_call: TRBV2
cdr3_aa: CASRQGTGDRVSPQHF

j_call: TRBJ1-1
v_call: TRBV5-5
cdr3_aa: CASSAGLFNTEAFF

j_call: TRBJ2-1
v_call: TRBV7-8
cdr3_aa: CASSYDWASGGYNEQFF

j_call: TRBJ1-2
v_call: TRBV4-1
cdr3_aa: CASSQEDRGQDYTF

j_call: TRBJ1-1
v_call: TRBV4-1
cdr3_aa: CASSQEVYSEAFF

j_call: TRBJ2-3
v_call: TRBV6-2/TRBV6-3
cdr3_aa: CASSSSGGAWSTDTQYF

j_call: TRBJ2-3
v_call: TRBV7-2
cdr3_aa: CASSLRDRGKYF

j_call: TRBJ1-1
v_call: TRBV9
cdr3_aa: CASSVAGGGNTEAFF

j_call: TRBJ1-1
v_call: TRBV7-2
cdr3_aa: CASRLGSANTEAFF

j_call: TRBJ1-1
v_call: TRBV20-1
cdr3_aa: CSAAVWGPDTEAFF

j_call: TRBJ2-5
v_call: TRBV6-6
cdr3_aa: CASSYSSRAETQYF

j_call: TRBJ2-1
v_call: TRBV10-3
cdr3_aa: CAISDLTGAMYNEQFF

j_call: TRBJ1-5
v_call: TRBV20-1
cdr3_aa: CSARDRQFSNQPQHF

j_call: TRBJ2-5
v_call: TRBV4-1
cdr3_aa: CASSQDLTSGEETQYF

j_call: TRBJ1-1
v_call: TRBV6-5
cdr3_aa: CASSWGQGVTEAFF

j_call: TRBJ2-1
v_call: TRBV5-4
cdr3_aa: CASSLDRGKYNEQFF

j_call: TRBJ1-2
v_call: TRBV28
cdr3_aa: CASRAAGGRGYTF